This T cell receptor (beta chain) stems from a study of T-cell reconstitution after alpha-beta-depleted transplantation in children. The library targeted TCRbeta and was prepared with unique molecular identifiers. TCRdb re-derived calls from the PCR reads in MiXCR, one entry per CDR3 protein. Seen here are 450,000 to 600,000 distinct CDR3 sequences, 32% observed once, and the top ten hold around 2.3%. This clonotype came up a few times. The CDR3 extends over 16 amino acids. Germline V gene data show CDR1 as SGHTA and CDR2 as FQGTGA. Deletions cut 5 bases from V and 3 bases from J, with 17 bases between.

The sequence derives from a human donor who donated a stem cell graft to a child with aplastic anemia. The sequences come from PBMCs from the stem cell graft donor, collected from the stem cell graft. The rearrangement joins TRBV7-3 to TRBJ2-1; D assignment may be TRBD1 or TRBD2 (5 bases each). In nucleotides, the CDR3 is TGTGCCAGCAGCCGCTCGACAGCGGATAACTACAATGAGCAGTTCTTC. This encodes CASSRSTADNYNEQFF.